This T cell receptor beta chain derives from a study of tumor and adjacent non-tumor tissue in lung cancer listed by TCRdb under 2018. Some background on the complete study: By cancer type, the cohort comprised eleven to twelve adenocarcinoma patients, a couple of squamous cell carcinoma patients and 1 small cell lung cancer patient. Ages among the roughly 15 patients ranged from roughly 31 to 76 years, there were 10 or so men and 5 women, and disease was at TNM stage I to III. Sequencing produced around 130,000,000 productive TCRbeta reads in total, an average of approximately 4.2 million reads per sample. The study compared bulk TCRbeta repertoires between lung tumor tissue and matched distant non-tumor lung tissue from fewer than 19 lung cancer patients. Fewer than 35 paired specimens, one tumor and one normal lung sample per patient, were profiled by TCRbeta CDR3 sequencing. What the authors observed across the whole study: The sequencing platform is not named in the methods, and unique molecular identifiers are not mentioned. In normal lung, the top 100 clones accounted for a significantly larger cumulative share of the repertoire than in tumor tissue. The cohort had only about 14 patients, and the authors noted that larger samples and more detailed clinical data are needed. Significantly higher TCR diversity (inverse Simpson) was observed in tumor tissue than in normal lung tissue (431.37 vs 166.20, P = 0.0075, Mann-Whitney U test). TCR diversity was significantly higher in younger patients, and higher tumor TCR diversity was associated with shorter overall and disease-free survival. Because peripheral blood was not sequenced, blood TCRbeta repertoires in the lung cancer patients of the study were not examined.

RNA was isolated from bulk unsorted tissue, and RNA quality was assessed with a NanoDrop ND-1000 and an Agilent 2100. All donors had newly diagnosed lung cancer, had not received prior chemotherapy, and were admitted for thoracic surgery in China between August and November 2014. Patients with previous radiotherapy or chemotherapy, or with another concurrent cancer, were excluded from the study. Surgical tissue pieces of roughly 1-2.2 cm3 were preserved in RNAlater solution and were kept at -80 degrees C until use. To prepare the library, multiplex PCR was applied. Instrument on record: Illumina HiSeq 2500. Following protocols modified from ARM-PCR, the researchers constructed TCRbeta libraries through three rounds of nested PCR with primers (Table S4). Before sequencing, PCR products of 200-500 bp were excised from the gel and purified with the QIAquick gel extraction kit. Concerning the study's data processing: Trimmomatic was used to clean the reads, FLASH was used to merge the reads into complete CDR3 sequences, and MiTCR was used to assign the reads to V(D)J germline segments. VDJtools was used to compute clonal diversity as the inverse Simpson's index. In-frame sequences lacking a premature stop codon were counted as productive reads. TCRdb reanalyzed the raw reads on its own, using fastp at Q25 for trimming and MiXCR for clone calling, and kept in-frame beta chains. Rows with a matching CDR3 protein are joined into one entry that keeps the most common DNA and genes. The V and J calls here are based on TCRdb, not the publication. Within this sample are some 80,000 distinct CDR3 sequences, with 55% to 80% of them counted one time only. The ten largest make up approximately 9.5% of the sample.

With respect to this clonotype: There is no known antigen for this receptor. Qualities for individual bases were not recorded, and no much larger clone is one base off.

Via the germline V gene, CDR1 is MNHEY and CDR2 SVGEGT. The CDR3 holds 14 amino acids from the cysteine to the phenylalanine. The retained sequence is limited to the CDR3, 42 bases, with the frame set at the first base. V lost 9 bases and J lost 5 bases, and the count of bases not matched to a germline gene is 9. Sample: lung tumor tissue. The chain is made from TRBV6-2 or TRBV6-3 and TRBJ2-2, and TRBD2 matches 7 of the central bases. This TCR derives from a woman aged 40 to 55 with non-small cell lung cancer. The CDR3 loop reads CARADSGNTGELFF. The DNA reads TGTGCCAGGGCTGACAGCGGGAATACCGGGGAGCTGTTTTTT.